This entry describes one T cell receptor beta chain. What it binds is unknown. Trimming stripped 2 bases from V and 4 bases from J, with 14 bases between. The length of the CDR3 is 15 residues. The germline CDR1 and CDR2 sequences are MGHRA and YSYEKL. The sample belongs to a study of shared clonotypes between healthy human individuals. Overall study context: The people who gave samples were a couple of women and a few men aged 18 to 49. Overall study findings and caveats: It was the non-shared clonotypes that had lower generation probabilities than clonotypes shared by all four donors. The study found roughly 5% of naive CD4 clonotypes shared across a handful of donors. Across subsets, estimated richness was generally greater for naive than for memory populations.

Assay used: immunoSEQ multiplex PCR; TCRdb lists only in-frame clones, some missing. The data show around 2,000,000 clones, about 95% seen once. The naive CD8 fraction comprised CD45RO-negative cells positively selected for CCR7 and excluded terminally differentiated effector memory CD45RA+ cells. The rearrangement uses TRBV4-1 and TRBJ2-5, with TRBD1 as a possible D gene (6 bases). Sequenced material: naive CD8+ T cells sorted from blood. The sequence was collected from a man aged 18 to 30 in good health. The CDR3, as DNA: TGCGCCAGCAGCCAATCCCCAGGGGATGGAGAGACCCAGTACTTC. It encodes CASSQSPGDGETQYF.